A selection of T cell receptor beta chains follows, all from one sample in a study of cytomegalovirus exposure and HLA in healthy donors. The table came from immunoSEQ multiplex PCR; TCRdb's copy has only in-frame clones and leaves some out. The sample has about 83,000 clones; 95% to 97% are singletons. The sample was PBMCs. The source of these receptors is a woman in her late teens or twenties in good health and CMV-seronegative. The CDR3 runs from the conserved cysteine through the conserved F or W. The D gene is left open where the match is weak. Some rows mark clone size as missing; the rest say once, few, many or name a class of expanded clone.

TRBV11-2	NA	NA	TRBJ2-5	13	CASSPTGQETQYF	TGTGCCAGCAGCCCGACAGGCCAAGAGACCCAGTACTTC
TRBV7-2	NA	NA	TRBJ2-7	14	CASSTTGSSYEQYF	TGTGCCAGCAGCACCACAGGGTCAAGTTACGAGCAGTACTTC
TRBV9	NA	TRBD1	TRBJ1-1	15	CASSFTGGGNTEAFF	TGTGCCAGCAGCTTCACAGGGGGCGGAAACACTGAAGCTTTCTTT
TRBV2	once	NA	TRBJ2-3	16	CASNTDFLARTDTQYF	TGTGCCAGCAACACGGACTTCCTCGCCCGCACAGATACGCAGTATTTT
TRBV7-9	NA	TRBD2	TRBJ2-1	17	CASSFYGRGRSDNEQFF	TGTGCCAGCAGCTTTTACGGGCGGGGGAGATCGGACAATGAGCAGTTCTTC
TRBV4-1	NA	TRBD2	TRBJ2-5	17	CASSQARGGRGVETQYF	TGCGCCAGCAGCCAAGCGCGGGGCGGGAGGGGAGTAGAGACCCAGTACTTC
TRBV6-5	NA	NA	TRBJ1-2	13	CASSPPGARGYTF	TGTGCCAGCAGCCCCCCAGGGGCAAGGGGCTACACCTTC
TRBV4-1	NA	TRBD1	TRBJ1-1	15	CASSQDWGQRREAFF	TGCGCCAGCAGCCAAGATTGGGGACAGCGGCGTGAAGCTTTCTTT
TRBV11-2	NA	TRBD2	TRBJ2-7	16	CASSLTTSGNFYEQYF	TGTGCCAGCAGTTTGACGACTAGCGGCAACTTCTACGAGCAGTACTTC
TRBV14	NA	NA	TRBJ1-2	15	CASSQASTGIYGYTF	TGTGCCAGCAGCCAAGCCTCAACAGGGATTTATGGCTACACCTTC
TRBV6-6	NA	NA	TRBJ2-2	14	CASTIGTYTGELFF	TGTGCCAGCACCATTGGGACTTACACCGGGGAGCTGTTTTTT
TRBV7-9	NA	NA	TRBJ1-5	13	CASSLGGSQPQHF	TGTGCCAGCAGCTTGGGGGGTAGTCAGCCCCAGCATTTT
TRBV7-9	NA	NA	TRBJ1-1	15	CASSLDRVMNTEAFF	TGTGCCAGCAGCTTAGACAGGGTTATGAACACTGAAGCTTTCTTT
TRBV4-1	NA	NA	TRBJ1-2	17	CASSPTAALKLHYGYTF	TGCGCCAGCAGCCCCACCGCCGCCTTAAAACTCCACTATGGCTACACCTTC
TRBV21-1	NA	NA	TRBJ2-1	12	CASGRAFEEQFF	TGTGCCAGCGGGAGGGCCTTTGAAGAGCAGTTCTTC
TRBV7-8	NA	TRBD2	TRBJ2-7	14	CASSSSGSSYEQYF	TGTGCCAGCAGCTCAAGCGGGAGCTCCTACGAGCAGTACTTC
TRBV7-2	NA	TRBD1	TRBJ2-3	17	CASSVGPTGTGTDTQYF	TGTGCCAGCAGCGTGGGGCCAACCGGGACAGGCACAGATACGCAGTATTTT
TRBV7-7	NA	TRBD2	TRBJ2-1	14	CASSLVGLAGRQFF	TGTGCCAGCAGCTTGGTCGGACTAGCGGGAAGGCAGTTCTTC
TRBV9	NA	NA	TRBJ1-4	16	CASSVSGTGLNEKLFF	TGTGCCAGCAGCGTGTCGGGTACAGGGCTTAATGAAAAACTGTTTTTT
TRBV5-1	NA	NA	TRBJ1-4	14	CASSLGAVREKLFF	TGCGCCAGCAGCTTGGGGGCCGTTAGGGAAAAACTGTTTTTT
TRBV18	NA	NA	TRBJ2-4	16	CASSPLEQGPKNIQYF	TGTGCCAGCTCACCACTCGAACAGGGACCCAAAAACATTCAGTACTTC
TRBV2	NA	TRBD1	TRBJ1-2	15	CASSEMQGAGYGYTF	TGTGCCAGCAGTGAAATGCAGGGGGCCGGGTATGGCTACACCTTC
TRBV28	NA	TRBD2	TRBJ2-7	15	CASSLPTSGFYEQYF	TGTGCCAGCAGTTTACCGACTAGCGGCTTCTACGAGCAGTACTTC
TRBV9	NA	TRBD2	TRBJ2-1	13	CASGLGWDNEQFF	TGTGCCAGCGGACTAGGTTGGGACAATGAGCAGTTCTTC